The present T cell receptor (beta chain) was sequenced within a study of T cell repertoires in cytomegalovirus infection. Study information: Recently identified HLA-C-restricted and well-studied HLA-B-restricted CMV epitopes were used. Both CMV infection and a matching HLA type were indicated by public TCR beta signatures. Findings and caveats of the study: HLA-C-restricted CMV clonotypes gave the most frequent clonotype in two of eight donors.

Via MiXCR, TCRdb re-called the reads, giving one row per CDR3 protein. The sample lists approximately 1,000,000 distinct CDR3 sequences; around a third were seen once. This clonotype was observed at least ten times. Its cognate antigen is unknown. CDR1 and CDR2 (germline): SGHTA, FQGNSA. This CDR3 region has 15 residues. The V end lost 2 bases, the J end lost 5 bases, and 13 bases lay between the germline ends. The V gene is TRBV7-2, the J gene TRBJ1-5, with D uncertain. The sequenced sample was cultured CD8+ T cells from PBMCs, obtained from culture after CMV antigen stimulation. This TCR came from a human donor in good health (CMV status not recorded). Some clones in this sample may be carry-over from other donors' samples. DNA for the CDR3: TGTGCCAGCAGCTTAACGTTCAACGGGGATCAGCCCCAGCATTTT. Its protein product is CASSLTFNGDQPQHF.